This T cell receptor (beta chain) is from a study of cytomegalovirus exposure and HLA in healthy donors. Whole-study results and caveats: Rare TCR sequences predominated, though certain public TCRs were found in many donors. Subsequent analysis found a tendency for first-cohort TCR clusters to co-occur within the 95 to 150 validation repertoires.

With regard to this clone: Its antigen remains unknown.

The assay was immunoSEQ multiplex PCR, and TCRdb's table has in-frame clones only and misses some. The sample has nearly 200,000 clones, around 83% seen once. This CDR3 region has 11 residues. Trimming removed 3 bases at V and 7 bases at J, with 6 bases between. Germline-derived CDR1 and CDR2 are SGHTA and FQGNSA. This TCR was sampled from a woman in her twenties or thirties in good health and CMV-seropositive. This chain joins TRBV7-2 and TRBJ1-1; the D is unclear. The sample was PBMCs. This chain's CDR3 is CASSFSGEAFF. The CDR3 bases are TGTGCCAGCAGCTTTTCCGGTGAAGCTTTCTTT.